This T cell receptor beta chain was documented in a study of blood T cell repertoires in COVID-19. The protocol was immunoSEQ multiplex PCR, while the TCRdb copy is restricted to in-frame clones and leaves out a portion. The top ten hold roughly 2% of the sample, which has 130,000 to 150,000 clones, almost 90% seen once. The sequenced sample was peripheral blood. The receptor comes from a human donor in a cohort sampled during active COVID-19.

The CDR3 coding sequence is TGTGCCAGCAGTTACTCGGGACAGGGAGGTGGCTACACCTTC. Its translation: CASSYSGQGGGYTF. The J gene is TRBJ1-2, the V gene TRBV6-5, with 9 bases matching TRBD1. The CDR3 has 14 amino acids. CDR1 is MNHEY and CDR2 is SVGAGI in the germline V gene. After removal of 0 bases from V and 7 bases from J, the junction contained 3 bases not matched to a gene.